Each of the 2 T cell receptor beta chains below was sequenced from the same sample in a study of blood T cells in healthy people across ages. Alongside a J-beta primer mix, a sample-barcoded 5' primer served in a second PCR lasting about 7 to 11 cycles. A single record per CDR3 protein comes from TCRdb applying MiXCR to the 5' RACE reads. The table has hundreds of thousands of distinct CDR3 sequences, roughly 60% seen once; the top ten hold about 20%. Specimen: blood. These receptors came from a man aged 25-45 years in good health.

V and J are TRBV29-1 and TRBJ2-1, with D perhaps being TRBD1 or TRBD2 (5 bases each). The V gene lost 7 bases and the J gene lost 10 bases, with 11 bases spanning the gap. The CDR3 runs 10 residues. Germline V lookup: CDR1 SQVTM, CDR2 ANQGSEA. The CDR3 nucleotides are TGCAGCGCCCGAGGGGAAGAGCAGTTCTTC. It translates to CSARGEEQFF.

This clonotype has a count of ten or more. The chain combines TRBV20-1 with TRBJ1-1, with 7 positions matching TRBD1. The CDR3 runs 16 residues. The germline CDR1 and CDR2 sequences are DFQATT and SNEGSKA (reference sequence). Losses at the gene ends were 6 bases for V and 3 bases for J; bases not matched to a gene: 16. CDR3 amino acids: CSAKDRERPGYTEAFF. CDR3 DNA sequence: TGCAGTGCCAAAGACAGGGAGCGACCGGGTTACACTGAAGCTTTCTTT.